A single sample gave rise to the 28 T cell receptor beta chains below, sequenced in a study of blood T cell repertoires in COVID-19. Generated by immunoSEQ multiplex PCR, the TCRdb table keeps only in-frame clones and is missing some. Among 100,000 to 120,000 clones, 85% were seen once, and the ten largest hold less than 15%. The sequencing sample was made of peripheral blood. The receptors originated from a human donor in a cohort sampled during active COVID-19.

V and J are TRBV6-5 and TRBJ2-5; 7 positions match TRBD1. V shed 0 bases, J shed 2 bases, and the junction held 3 bases outside the gene matches. The CDR3 is 15 amino acids. The germline V gene encodes CDR1 MNHEY and CDR2 SVGAGI. The CDR3, as DNA: TGTGCCAGCAGTTACTCGGGGACAGCTCAAGAGACCCAGTACTTC. Its translation: CASSYSGTAQETQYF.

The chain carries TRBV19 and TRBJ2-1; D gene ambiguous. Trimming shortened V by 11 bases and J by 7 bases, and 21 bases separated the two germline ends. Per the germline V gene, CDR1 is LNHDA and CDR2 is SQIVND (reference sequence). This CDR3 region has 14 residues. DNA for the CDR3: TGTGCCTCAAACCACCCGGCTTCCGGGAATGAGCAGTTCTTC. Translating it yields CASNHPASGNEQFF.

The chain is built from TRBV10-3 and TRBJ2-3; 12 bases fit TRBD2. This CDR3 contains 18 residues. The V gene's germline CDR1 is ENHRY and CDR2 SYGVKD. Losses at the gene ends were 4 bases for V and 4 bases for J; bases not matched to a gene: 12. The CDR3 region has the DNA TGTGCCATCAGTGCTAGAGCTAGCGGGGGGGGTCGGGCAGATACGCAGTATTTT. Protein sequence: CAISARASGGGRADTQYF.

This clone was recorded once. V is TRBV11-2 and J is TRBJ1-3; 10 nucleotides line up with TRBD1. Germline V gene data show CDR1 as SGHAT and CDR2 as FQNNGV. The CDR3 length is 18 residues. The J segment lost 4 bases and the V segment lost 5 bases, leaving 14 bases of the junction unmatched. This CDR3 is CASSLPGQGVSGGNTIYF. CDR3 sequence (DNA): TGTGCCAGCAGCCTTCCCGGACAGGGGGTTTCGGGCGGAAACACCATATATTTT. The full variable domain, rest sourced from reference TRBV11-2 and TRBJ1-3, is EAGVAQSPRYKIIEKRQSVAFWCNPISGHATLYWYQQILGQGPKLLIQFQNNGVVDDSQLPKDRFSAERLKGVDSTLKIQPAKLEDSAVYLCASSLPGQGVSGGNTIYFGEGSWLTVV.

The sample holds one count of this clone. One end of the junction fails to match germline, which may point to a read error. Other DNA sequences of this sample code for an identical CDR3. The rearrangement uses TRBV7-8 and TRBJ2-7, with 8 bases that match TRBD1. The germline V gene encodes CDR1 SGHVS and CDR2 FQNEAQ. This CDR3 region has 17 residues. The DNA for the CDR3 is TGTGCCAGTAGCTTACCTCCCGGACAGGGAACAACGGGTGAGCAGTACTTC. This codes for CASSLPPGQGTTGEQYF. The full variable domain, with the rest looked up from reference TRBV7-8 and TRBJ2-7, is GAGVSQSPRYKVAKRGQDVALRCDPISGHVSLFWYQQALGQGPEFLTYFQNEAQLDKSGLPSDRFFAERPEGSVSTLKIQRTQQEDSAVYLCASSLPPGQGTTGEQYFGPGTRLTVT.

The chain links TRBV10-3 to TRBJ2-7; D not certain. This CDR3 is 12 amino acids long. Germline V gene data show CDR1 as ENHRY and CDR2 as SYGVKD. V was shortened by 7 bases and J by 6 bases, with 13 bases between the two germline ends. CDR3 amino acids: CAITARQGEQYF. CDR3 nucleotide sequence: TGTGCCATCACGGCCCGACAAGGCGAGCAGTACTTC.

With respect to this clone: One end of the junction fails to match germline, which may point to a read error. The chain is built from TRBV7-2 and TRBJ2-1, with 9 bases that match TRBD2. From germline, CDR1 is SGHTA and CDR2 FQGNSA. The CDR3 has 13 amino acids. CDR3 sequence: CASSLKRGAPGIF. CDR3 DNA sequence: TGTGCCAGCAGCTTAAAGCGGGGGGCCCCTGGGATCTTC.

The rearrangement joins TRBV6-5 to TRBJ2-7, with D hard to call. CDR1 MNHEY and CDR2 SVGAGI come from the germline V gene. The CDR3 is made up of 14 amino acids. V was clipped by 6 bases and J by 3 bases, with 15 bases between them. The CDR3 spells CASSAREIFYEQYF. The CDR3 bases are TGTGCCAGCAGCGCAAGAGAGATTTTCTACGAGCAGTACTTC.

The chain links TRBV7-2 to TRBJ1-3; D gene uncertain. The V end was cut by 5 bases, the J end by 4 bases, with 9 bases between. The CDR3 consists of 13 residues. In germline, CDR1 is SGHTA, CDR2 FQGNSA. CDR3 in DNA: TGTGCCAGCAGCCTGGGAGGAGGAAACACCATATATTTT. This codes for CASSLGGGNTIYF.

The V gene is TRBV7-3, the J gene TRBJ2-1, with D hard to call. The CDR3 extends over 14 amino acids. With 2 bases removed from V and 1 base from J, the gap between germline ends came to 6 bases. The germline V gene encodes CDR1 SGHTA and CDR2 FQGTGA. CDR3 sequence reads: CASSLLGSYNEQFF. The CDR3 bases are TGTGCCAGCAGCTTACTCGGGTCCTACAATGAGCAGTTCTTC.

V gene TRBV7-9 combines with J gene TRBJ1-5; weak D call: TRBD1 (5 bases). V was shortened by 4 bases and J by 1 base, with 14 bases between the two germline ends. Per germline, CDR1 SEHNR and CDR2 FQNEAQ (reference sequence). The CDR3 runs to 16 residues. The CDR3 sequence: CASSSDRFRSNQPQHF. The CDR3 coding sequence is TGTGCCAGCAGCTCCGACAGATTCCGAAGCAATCAGCCCCAGCATTTT.

The sample holds one count of this clone. The chain couples TRBV20-1 to TRBJ2-1, with 9 nucleotides matching TRBD2. The CDR3 length is 14 residues. The V gene end was trimmed by 3 bases and the J gene end by 7 bases; junction bases not matched to a gene: 7. Germline CDR1 reads DFQATT; CDR2 reads SNEGSKA (reference sequence). In nucleotides, the CDR3 is TGCAGTGCTAGTGGCGGGGGGGAGTGGAATGAGCAGTTCTTC. It is translated as CSASGGGEWNEQFF.

This chain connects TRBV7-2 to TRBJ2-1; TRBD2 agrees at 14 bases. V lost 2 bases to trimming and J lost 2 bases; unmatched junction nucleotides: 5. Germline CDR1 reads SGHTA; CDR2 reads FQGNSA. The CDR3 runs to 18 residues. The CDR3 loop reads CASSLSGLAGGTYNEQFF. For the CDR3, the DNA is TGTGCCAGCAGCTTATCCGGACTAGCGGGGGGCACCTACAATGAGCAGTTCTTC. The whole variable domain, filled in from reference TRBV7-2 and TRBJ2-1, reads GAGVSQSPSNKVTEKGKDVELRCDPISGHTALYWYRQSLGQGLEFLIYFQGNSAPDKSGLPSDRFSAERTGGSVSTLTIQRTQQEDSAVYLCASSLSGLAGGTYNEQFFGPGTRLTVL.

This chain links TRBV9 with TRBJ1-5; D is possibly TRBD1 (5 bases). Germline CDR1 reads SGDLS; CDR2 reads YYNGEE. The CDR3 sequence is 14 residues long. V lost 0 bases to trimming and J lost 6 bases, with 10 bases between them. The CDR3 loop reads CASSVATEGQPQHF. The DNA for the CDR3 is TGTGCCAGCAGCGTAGCGACAGAAGGTCAGCCCCAGCATTTT.

This clone was detected a few times. The V and J genes are TRBV4-3 and TRBJ2-1, with D possibly TRBD1 on 5 matching bases. The CDR3 runs to 15 residues. Trimming pared 0 bases from V and 0 bases from J, leaving 6 bases between. Germline lookup yields CDR1 LGHNA and CDR2 YSLEER. CDR3 region: CASSQEQGSYNEQFF. The DNA for the CDR3 is TGCGCCAGCAGCCAAGAGCAGGGCTCCTACAATGAGCAGTTCTTC.

The chain has TRBV5-4 and TRBJ1-2; TRBD1 is a possible D gene (5 bases). This CDR3 has 14 amino acids. Germline V lookup: CDR1 SGHNT, CDR2 YYREEE (reference sequence). Trimming left V 4 bases short and J 2 bases short, with 12 bases between. The CDR3 spells CASSRTTANYGYTF. In DNA, the CDR3 is TGTGCCAGCAGCCGTACGACAGCAAACTATGGCTACACCTTC.

CDR3 nucleotides: TGTGCCAGCAGCTTGGCCAGTTCTAATGAAAAACTGTTTTTT. Protein: CASSLASSNEKLFF. This chain uses TRBV5-6 with TRBJ1-4, with D uncertain. The length of the CDR3 is 14 residues. Trimming took off 0 bases at V and 3 bases at J, with 6 bases between the two ends. Germline values: CDR1 SGHDT, CDR2 YYEEEE.

V gene TRBV4-1 combines with J gene TRBJ1-6; 10 positions match TRBD1. The CDR3 has 17 amino acids. CDR1 and CDR2 from the germline V gene are MGHRA and YSYEKL. J lost 7 bases, V lost 2 bases, and 8 bases had no gene match. The CDR3 nucleotides read TGCGCCAGCAGCCAATATCCTGACAGGGGGCTCAATTCACCCCTCCACTTT. This codes for CASSQYPDRGLNSPLHF.

This chain uses TRBV11-3 with TRBJ1-4; a weak D match, TRBD1 (6 bases). This CDR3 contains 20 residues. Germline CDR1 reads SGHNT; CDR2 reads YENEEA. The V gene lost 2 bases and the J gene lost 3 bases, with 25 bases spanning the gap. The DNA of the CDR3 is TGTGCCAGCAGCTTAACCCCCCCGTTTAGGGGGAGATCGGCTAATGAAAAACTGTTTTTT. This codes for CASSLTPPFRGRSANEKLFF.

The sample holds many counts of this clone. The gene calls are TRBV15 and TRBJ1-4; TRBD1 might be the D (6 bases). This CDR3 is 15 amino acids long. V was clipped by 6 bases and J by 0 bases, with 11 bases between them. Germline V CDR1 and CDR2: LNHNV, YYDKDF (reference sequence). The CDR3 region is CATRQGYATNEKLFF. In DNA form, the CDR3 reads TGTGCCACCAGACAGGGATATGCAACTAATGAAAAACTGTTTTTT.

V gene TRBV7-2 combines with J gene TRBJ2-2, with TRBD2 matching over 11 bases. Germline V gene lookup returns CDR1 SGHTA and CDR2 FQGNSA. The ends lost 3 bases at V and 5 bases at J; junction bases unmatched: 5. The CDR3 extends over 16 amino acids. The CDR3 loop reads CASSFAGLAETGELFF. The CDR3 nucleotides read TGTGCCAGCAGCTTTGCGGGACTAGCGGAAACCGGGGAGCTGTTTTTT.

The CDR3 DNA follows: TGTGCCAGCGGTGGACAGGCCTTGGGGGAGACCCAGTACTTC. Protein product: CASGGQALGETQYF. The chain joins TRBV13 to TRBJ2-5; 7 nucleotides align to TRBD1. The germline gives CDR1 PRHDT, CDR2 FYEKMQ (reference sequence). The CDR3 runs 14 residues. Trimming at V came to 8 bases and at J to 5 bases, leaving 11 bases not matched to a gene. Looking up the rest from reference TRBV13 and TRBJ2-5 gives the full variable domain: AAGVIQSPRHLIKEKRETATLKCYPIPRHDTVYWYQQGPGQDPQFLISFYEKMQSDKGSIPDRFSAQQFSDYHSELNMSSLELGDSALYFCASGGQALGETQYFGPGTRLLVL.

The CDR3 nucleotides read TGCAGCGTCGCCTCTCTAGCCGGGCGGAGGAGCTCCTACAATGAGCAGTTCTTC. Encoded protein: CSVASLAGRRSSYNEQFF. The chain joins TRBV29-1 to TRBJ2-1; a weak D match, TRBD2 (5 bases). V was shortened by 6 bases and J by 0 bases, with 24 bases between the two germline ends. Germline CDR1 reads SQVTM; CDR2 reads ANQGSEA. The CDR3 extends over 18 amino acids.

The V gene is TRBV7-7, the J gene TRBJ2-1; D is perhaps TRBD1 (5 bases). Germline CDR1 reads SSHAT; CDR2 reads FNYEAQ (reference sequence). CDR3 length: 13 amino acids. Trimming stripped 5 bases from V and 5 bases from J, with 10 bases between. This chain's CDR3 is CASSVDSHNEQFF. As DNA, the CDR3 is TGTGCCAGCAGCGTAGACAGCCACAATGAGCAGTTCTTC. Filled out from reference TRBV7-7 and TRBJ2-1, the complete variable domain reads GAGVSQSPRYKVTKRGQDVTLRCDPISSHATLYWYQQALGQGPEFLTYFNYEAQPDKSGLPSDRFSAERPEGSISTLTIQRTEQRDSAMYRCASSVDSHNEQFFGPGTRLTVL.

The rearrangement joins TRBV11-2 to TRBJ2-3, with 9 bases identical to TRBD1. CDR1 is SGHAT and CDR2 is FQNNGV in the germline V gene. Trimming cost V 4 bases and J 2 bases; bases outside gene matches: 13. The CDR3 is made up of 18 amino acids. CDR3 DNA sequence: TGTGCCAGCAGCTCAATACAGGGGGCGGAAAGTTTCACAGATACGCAGTATTTT. Protein: CASSSIQGAESFTDTQYF.

CDR3 residues: CASSRDSRSPLHF. The CDR3 DNA follows: TGTGCCAGCAGTCGGGACAGCAGATCACCCCTCCACTTT. The V call is TRBV28, the J call TRBJ1-6; 7 positions match TRBD1. The CDR3 loop spans 13 amino acids. In germline, CDR1 is MDHEN, CDR2 SYDVKM. V lost 5 bases, J lost 10 bases, and 5 bases stayed unmatched.

The V call is TRBV29-1, the J call TRBJ1-4; the D gene is possibly TRBD1 (5 bases). Germline V gene data show CDR1 as SQVTM and CDR2 as ANQGSEA. The CDR3 length is 14 residues. V shed 6 bases and J shed 5 bases, with 16 bases lying between them. The DNA of the CDR3 is TGCAGCGTGCTTAGGGGAGGGGAAAATGAAAAACTGTTTTTT. Translated: CSVLRGGENEKLFF.

The chain joins TRBV11-2 to TRBJ2-3; 12 bases map to TRBD2. The V gene end was trimmed by 2 bases and the J gene end by 3 bases; junction bases not matched to a gene: 6. Germline loops: CDR1 SGHAT, CDR2 FQNNGV. This CDR3 comprises 17 residues. The CDR3 is CASSLWASGGATDTQYF. DNA of the CDR3: TGTGCCAGCAGCTTATGGGCTAGCGGGGGGGCGACAGATACGCAGTATTTT.